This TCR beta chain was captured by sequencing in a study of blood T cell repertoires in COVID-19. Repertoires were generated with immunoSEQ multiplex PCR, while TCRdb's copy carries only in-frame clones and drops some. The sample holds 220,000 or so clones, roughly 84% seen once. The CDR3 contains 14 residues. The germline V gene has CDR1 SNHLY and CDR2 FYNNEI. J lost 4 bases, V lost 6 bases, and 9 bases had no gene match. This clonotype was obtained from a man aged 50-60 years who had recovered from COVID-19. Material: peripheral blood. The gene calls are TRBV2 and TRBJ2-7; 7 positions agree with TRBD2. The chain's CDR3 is CASSRGEGRYEQYF. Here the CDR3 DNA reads TGTGCCAGCAGCCGCGGGGAGGGGAGGTACGAGCAGTACTTC.